The clone carrying this T cell receptor beta chain was observed at least ten times. This sample stems from a study of tumor-infiltrating lymphocytes in oesophageal squamous cell carcinoma. TCRdb reprocessed the PCR reads via MiXCR and lists one record per CDR3 protein. The sample holds 10,000 to 15,000 distinct CDR3 sequences; approximately 50% are singletons and the top ten take around a third. Per germline, CDR1 SEHNR and CDR2 FQNEAQ (reference sequence). The CDR3 has 15 residues. V lost 4 bases to trimming and J lost 7 bases; unmatched junction nucleotides: 7. Sample: esophageal tumor tissue. This clonotype was sampled from a male donor with esophageal squamous cell carcinoma. The rearrangement links TRBV7-9 to TRBJ2-1; TRBD1 aligns across 10 bases. The CDR3 here is CASSSGTGVQNEQFF. The CDR3 nucleotides read TGTGCCAGCAGCTCCGGGACAGGGGTCCAGAATGAGCAGTTCTTC.